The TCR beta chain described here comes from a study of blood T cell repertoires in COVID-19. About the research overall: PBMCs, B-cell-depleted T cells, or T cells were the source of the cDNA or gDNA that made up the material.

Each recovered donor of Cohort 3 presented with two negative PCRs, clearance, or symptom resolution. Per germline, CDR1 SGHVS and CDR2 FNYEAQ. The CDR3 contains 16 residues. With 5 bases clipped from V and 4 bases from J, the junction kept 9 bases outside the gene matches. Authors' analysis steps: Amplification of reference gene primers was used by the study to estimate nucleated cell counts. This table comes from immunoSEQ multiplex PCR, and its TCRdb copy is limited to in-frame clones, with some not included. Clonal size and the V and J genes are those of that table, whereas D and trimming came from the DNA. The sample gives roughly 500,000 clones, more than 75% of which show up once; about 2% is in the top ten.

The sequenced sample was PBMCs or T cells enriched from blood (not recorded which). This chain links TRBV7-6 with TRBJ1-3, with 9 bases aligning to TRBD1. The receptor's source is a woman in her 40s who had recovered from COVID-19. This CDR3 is CASSHPRDRAGNTIYF. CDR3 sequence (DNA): TGTGCCAGCAGCCACCCCCGGGACAGGGCAGGAAACACCATATATTTT.